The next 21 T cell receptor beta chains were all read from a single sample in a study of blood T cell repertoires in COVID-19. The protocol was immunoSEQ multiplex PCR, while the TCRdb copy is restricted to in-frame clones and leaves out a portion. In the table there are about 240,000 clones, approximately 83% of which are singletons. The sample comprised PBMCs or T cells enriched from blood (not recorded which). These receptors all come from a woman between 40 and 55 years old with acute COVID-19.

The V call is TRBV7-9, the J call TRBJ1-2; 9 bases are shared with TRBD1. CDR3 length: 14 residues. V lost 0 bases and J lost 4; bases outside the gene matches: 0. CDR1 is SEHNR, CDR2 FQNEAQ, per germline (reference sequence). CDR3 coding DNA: TGTGCCAGCAGCTTAGCGGGACAGGGCTATGGCTACACCTTC. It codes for CASSLAGQGYGYTF. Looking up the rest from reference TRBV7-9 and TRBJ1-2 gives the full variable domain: DTGVSQNPRHKITKRGQNVTFRCDPISEHNRLYWYRQTLGQGPEFLTYFQNEAQLEKSRLLSDRFSAERPKGSFSTLEIQRTEQGDSAMYLCASSLAGQGYGYTFGSGTRLTVV.

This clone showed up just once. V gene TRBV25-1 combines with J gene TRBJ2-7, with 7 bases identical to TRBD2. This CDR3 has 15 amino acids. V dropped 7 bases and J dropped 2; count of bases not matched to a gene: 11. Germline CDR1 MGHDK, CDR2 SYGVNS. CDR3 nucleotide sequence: TGTGCCAGCACCCCCGGGCTAGCGGACGCCTACGAGCAGTACTTC. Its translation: CASTPGLADAYEQYF.

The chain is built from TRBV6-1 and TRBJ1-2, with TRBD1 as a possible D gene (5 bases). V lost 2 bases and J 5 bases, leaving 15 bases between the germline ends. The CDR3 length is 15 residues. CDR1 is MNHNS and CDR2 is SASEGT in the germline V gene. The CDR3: CASSELGEMQYGYTF. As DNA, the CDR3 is TGTGCCAGCAGTGAACTAGGGGAAATGCAGTATGGCTACACCTTC.

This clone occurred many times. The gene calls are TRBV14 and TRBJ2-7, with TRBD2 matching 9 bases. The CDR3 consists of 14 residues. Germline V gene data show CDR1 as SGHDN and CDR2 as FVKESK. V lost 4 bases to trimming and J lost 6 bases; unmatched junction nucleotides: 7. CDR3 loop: CASSLGPREGEQYF. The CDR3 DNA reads TGTGCCAGCAGCCTCGGCCCGCGGGAGGGCGAGCAGTACTTC.

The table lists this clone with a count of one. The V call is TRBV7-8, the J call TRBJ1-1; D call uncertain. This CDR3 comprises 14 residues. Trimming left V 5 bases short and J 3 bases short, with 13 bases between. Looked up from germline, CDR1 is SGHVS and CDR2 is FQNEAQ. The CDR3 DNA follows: TGTGCCAGCAGCCCAGTTGGCGGGGACACTGAAGCTTTCTTT. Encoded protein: CASSPVGGDTEAFF.

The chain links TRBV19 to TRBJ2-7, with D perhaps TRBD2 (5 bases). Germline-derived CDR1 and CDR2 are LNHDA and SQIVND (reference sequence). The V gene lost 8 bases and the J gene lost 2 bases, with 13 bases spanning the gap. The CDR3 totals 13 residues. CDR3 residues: CASSLGDPYEQYF. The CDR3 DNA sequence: TGTGCCAGTTCCCTCGGGGATCCCTACGAGCAGTACTTC.

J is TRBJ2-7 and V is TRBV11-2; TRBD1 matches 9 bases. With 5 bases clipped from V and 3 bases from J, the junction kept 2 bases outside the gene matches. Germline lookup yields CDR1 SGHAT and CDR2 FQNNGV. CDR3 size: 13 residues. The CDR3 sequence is CASSATGGYEQYF. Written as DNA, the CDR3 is TGTGCCAGCAGCGCGACAGGGGGCTACGAGCAGTACTTC. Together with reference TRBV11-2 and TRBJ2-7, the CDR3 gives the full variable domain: EAGVAQSPRYKIIEKRQSVAFWCNPISGHATLYWYQQILGQGPKLLIQFQNNGVVDDSQLPKDRFSAERLKGVDSTLKIQPAKLEDSAVYLCASSATGGYEQYFGPGTRLTVT.

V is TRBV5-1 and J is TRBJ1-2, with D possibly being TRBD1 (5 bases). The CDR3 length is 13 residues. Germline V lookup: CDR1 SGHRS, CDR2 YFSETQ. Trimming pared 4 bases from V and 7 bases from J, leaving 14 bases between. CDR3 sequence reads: CASSPGGGSGYTF. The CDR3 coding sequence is TGCGCCAGCAGCCCCGGGGGAGGAAGTGGCTACACCTTC.

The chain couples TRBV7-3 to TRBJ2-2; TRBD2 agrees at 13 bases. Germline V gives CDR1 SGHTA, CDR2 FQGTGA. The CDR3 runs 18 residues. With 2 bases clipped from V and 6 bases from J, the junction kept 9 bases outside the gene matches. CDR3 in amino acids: CASSLFAGLAGAPGELFF. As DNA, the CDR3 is TGTGCCAGCAGCTTATTTGCCGGACTAGCGGGAGCGCCCGGGGAGCTGTTTTTT.

Written as DNA, the CDR3 is TGTGCCAGCAGCTTAGCGGCAGGGGGAGTTTCACCCCTCCACTTT. Protein: CASSLAAGGVSPLHF. This rearrangement joins TRBV7-9 to TRBJ1-6, with 7 bases aligning to TRBD1. Germline V gives CDR1 SEHNR, CDR2 FQNEAQ (reference sequence). The CDR3 contains 15 residues. V was pared by 0 bases and J by 9 bases, with 5 bases of the junction left unmatched.

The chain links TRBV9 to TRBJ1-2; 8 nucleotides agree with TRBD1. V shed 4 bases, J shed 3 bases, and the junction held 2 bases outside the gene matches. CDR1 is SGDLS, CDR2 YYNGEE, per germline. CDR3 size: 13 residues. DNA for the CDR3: TGTGCCAGCAGCCCGGACAGGGACTATGGCTACACCTTC. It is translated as CASSPDRDYGYTF.

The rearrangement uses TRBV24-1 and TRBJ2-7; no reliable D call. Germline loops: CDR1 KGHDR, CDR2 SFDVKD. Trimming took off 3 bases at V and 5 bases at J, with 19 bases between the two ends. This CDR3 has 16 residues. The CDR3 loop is CATSDKSAASRDEQYF. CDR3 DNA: TGTGCCACCAGTGATAAATCCGCTGCTTCTCGGGACGAGCAGTACTTC.

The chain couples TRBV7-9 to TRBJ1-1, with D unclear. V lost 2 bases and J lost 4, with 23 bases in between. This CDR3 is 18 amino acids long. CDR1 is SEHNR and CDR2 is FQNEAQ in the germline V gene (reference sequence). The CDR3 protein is CASSLLNGDSMEGTEAFF. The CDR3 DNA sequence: TGTGCCAGCAGCTTATTGAACGGTGATTCCATGGAGGGCACTGAAGCTTTCTTT.

As DNA, the CDR3 is TGTGCCACCAGTGAGTCCGGGACAGGGTGGGATGAGCAGTTCTTC. It encodes CATSESGTGWDEQFF. The rearrangement joins TRBV24-1 to TRBJ2-1, with 9 bases matching TRBD1. Germline trimming cut 4 bases from V and 8 bases from J; bases unmatched to any gene: 8. The germline V gene has CDR1 KGHDR and CDR2 SFDVKD. The CDR3 consists of 15 residues.

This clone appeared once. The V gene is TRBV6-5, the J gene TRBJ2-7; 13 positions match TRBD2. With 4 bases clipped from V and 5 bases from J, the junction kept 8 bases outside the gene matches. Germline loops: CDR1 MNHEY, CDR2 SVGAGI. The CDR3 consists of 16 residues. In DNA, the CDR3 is TGTGCCAGCAGTTCGGGACTAGCGGGACCGGACCACGAGCAGTACTTC. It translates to CASSSGLAGPDHEQYF.

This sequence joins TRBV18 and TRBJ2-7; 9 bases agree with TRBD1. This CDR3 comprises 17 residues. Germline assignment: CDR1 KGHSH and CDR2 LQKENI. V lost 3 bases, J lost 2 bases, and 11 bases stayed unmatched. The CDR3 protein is CASSPIRDRVPPYEQYF. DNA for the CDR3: TGTGCCAGCTCACCCATCCGGGACAGGGTGCCCCCCTACGAGCAGTACTTC.

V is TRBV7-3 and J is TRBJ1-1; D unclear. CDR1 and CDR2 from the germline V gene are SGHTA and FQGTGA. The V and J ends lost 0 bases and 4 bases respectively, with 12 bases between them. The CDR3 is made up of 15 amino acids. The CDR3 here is CASSLTRIRGTEAFF. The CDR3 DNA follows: TGTGCCAGCAGCTTAACGAGAATACGGGGCACTGAAGCTTTCTTT.

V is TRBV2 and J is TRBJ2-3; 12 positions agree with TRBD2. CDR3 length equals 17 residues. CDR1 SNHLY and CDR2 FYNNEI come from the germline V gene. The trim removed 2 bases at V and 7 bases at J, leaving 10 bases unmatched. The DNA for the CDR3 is TGTGCCAGCAGTGAATCCTCGACTAGCGGGAGTCTCCATACGCAGTATTTT. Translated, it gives CASSESSTSGSLHTQYF.

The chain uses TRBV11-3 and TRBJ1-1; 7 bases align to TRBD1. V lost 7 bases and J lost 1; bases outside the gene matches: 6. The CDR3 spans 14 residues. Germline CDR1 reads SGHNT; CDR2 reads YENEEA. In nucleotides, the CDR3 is TGTGCCAGCAAAGGGACAGTTAAGAACACTGAAGCTTTCTTT. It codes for CASKGTVKNTEAFF.

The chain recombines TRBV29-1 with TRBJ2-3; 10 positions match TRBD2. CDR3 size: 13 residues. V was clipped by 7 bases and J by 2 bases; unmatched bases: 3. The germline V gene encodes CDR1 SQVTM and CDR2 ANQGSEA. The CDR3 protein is CSGTSGVTDTQYF. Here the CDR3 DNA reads TGCAGCGGTACTAGCGGGGTCACAGATACGCAGTATTTT.

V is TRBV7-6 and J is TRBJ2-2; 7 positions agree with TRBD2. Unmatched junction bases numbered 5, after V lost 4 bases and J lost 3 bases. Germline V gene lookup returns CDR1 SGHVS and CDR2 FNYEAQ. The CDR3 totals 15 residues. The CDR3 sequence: CASSWGLTDTGELFF. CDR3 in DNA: TGTGCCAGCAGCTGGGGACTAACAGACACCGGGGAGCTGTTTTTT.